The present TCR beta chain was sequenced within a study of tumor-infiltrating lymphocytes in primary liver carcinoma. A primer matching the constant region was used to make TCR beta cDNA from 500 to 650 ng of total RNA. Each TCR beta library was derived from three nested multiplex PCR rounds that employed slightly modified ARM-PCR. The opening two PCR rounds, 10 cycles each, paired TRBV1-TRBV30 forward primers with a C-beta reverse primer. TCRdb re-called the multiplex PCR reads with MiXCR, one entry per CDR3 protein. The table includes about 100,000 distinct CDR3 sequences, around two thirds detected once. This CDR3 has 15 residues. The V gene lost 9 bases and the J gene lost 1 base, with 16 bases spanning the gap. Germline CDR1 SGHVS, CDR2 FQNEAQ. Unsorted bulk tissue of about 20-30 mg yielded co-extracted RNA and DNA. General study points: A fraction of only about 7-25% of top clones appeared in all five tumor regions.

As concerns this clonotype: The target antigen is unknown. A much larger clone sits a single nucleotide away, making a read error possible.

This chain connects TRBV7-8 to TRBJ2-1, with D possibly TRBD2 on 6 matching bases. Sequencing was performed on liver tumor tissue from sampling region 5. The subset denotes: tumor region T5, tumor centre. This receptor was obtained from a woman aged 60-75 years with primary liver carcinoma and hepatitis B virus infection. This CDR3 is CASLRRGASYNEQFF. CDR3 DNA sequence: TGTGCCAGTTTGAGGAGGGGAGCGTCCTACAATGAGCAGTTCTTC.